Shown below are 9 T cell receptor beta chains from a single sample sequenced in a study of beta chain features in type 1 diabetes. General study findings and limits: TCRB CDR3s were moderately but significantly shorter in Type 1 diabetes patients in all four CD4+ subsets.

cDNA synthesis used the whole RNA isolate, giving expressed TCRB sequences. Profiled with immunoSEQ multiplex PCR; TCRdb holds only in-frame clones, not every one. The repertoire holds 95,000 to 150,000 clones, about a sixth seen once, with approximately 2.2% in the top ten. These TCRs are of unknown antigen specificity. Sequencing was carried out using central memory CD4+ T cells from blood. The receptors were gathered from a young man with type 1 diabetes.

In this sample, this clone turned up many times. This rearrangement joins TRBV9 to TRBJ2-5; 10 bases fit TRBD2. Trimming at V came to 0 bases and at J to 2 bases, leaving 4 bases not matched to a gene. This CDR3 region has 16 residues. Germline V gene data show CDR1 as SGDLS and CDR2 as YYNGEE. The CDR3 bases are TGTGCCAGCAGCGTAGATCCAGCGGGGGGGCAAGAGACCCAGTACTTC. Translated, it gives CASSVDPAGGQETQYF. Based on the CDR3 plus reference TRBV9 and TRBJ2-5, the full variable domain is DSGVTQTPKHLITATGQRVTLRCSPRSGDLSVYWYQQSLDQGLQFLIQYYNGEERAKGNILERFSAQQFPDLHSELNLSSLELGDSALYFCASSVDPAGGQETQYFGPGTRLLVL.

This clone showed up many times. The chain employs TRBV7-8 and TRBJ1-2; D unclear. The CDR3 is 15 amino acids. The germline CDR1 and CDR2 sequences are SGHVS and FQNEAQ. V lost 1 base and J 4 bases, leaving 13 bases between the germline ends. CDR3 in amino acids: CASSLVPDGAYGYTF. In DNA form, the CDR3 reads TGTGCCAGCAGCTTAGTTCCCGACGGCGCCTATGGCTACACCTTC.

Relative to its sample, this clone is medium-sized. The V gene is TRBV7-9, the J gene TRBJ2-3, with 12 bases identical to TRBD2. Germline lookup yields CDR1 SEHNR and CDR2 FQNEAQ (reference sequence). CDR3 size: 14 residues. Trimming removed 4 bases from V and 9 bases from J; junction bases left unmatched: 5. The CDR3 region has the DNA TGTGCCAGCAGCTCACGGACTAGCGGGGTAACGCAGTATTTT. It specifies CASSSRTSGVTQYF.

The chain joins TRBV7-2 to TRBJ2-5, with unresolved D. This CDR3 comprises 11 residues. V lost 4 bases, J lost 9 bases, and 9 bases lay in between. Per the germline V gene, CDR1 is SGHTA and CDR2 is FQGNSA. CDR3 bases: TGTGCCAGCAGCTCACGGTGGGCCCAGTACTTC. It is translated as CASSSRWAQYF.

The chain combines TRBV7-3 with TRBJ2-1; possible D gene TRBD1, 5 bases. The germline CDR1 and CDR2 sequences are SGHTA and FQGTGA. V was shortened by 2 bases and J by 5 bases, with 13 bases between the two germline ends. CDR3 size: 15 residues. In DNA, the CDR3 is TGTGCCAGCAGCTTAGTGCCAGGGCTGAACAATGAGCAGTTCTTC. This sequence encodes CASSLVPGLNNEQFF.

This clone was counted between two and nine times. The rearrangement uses TRBV7-8 and TRBJ1-5; TRBD1 aligns across 9 bases. Germline loops: CDR1 SGHVS, CDR2 FQNEAQ. After removal of 5 bases from V and 0 bases from J, the junction contained 5 bases not matched to a gene. The CDR3 is made up of 16 amino acids. The CDR3 DNA sequence: TGTGCCAGCAGCCTACAGGGGGCCCCTAGCAATCAGCCCCAGCATTTT. Protein product: CASSLQGAPSNQPQHF.

The chain recombines TRBV4-2 with TRBJ1-5; D not resolved. CDR1 is LGHNA, CDR2 YNFKEQ, per germline. The CDR3 sequence is 13 residues long. V lost 0 bases and J 4 bases, leaving 4 bases between the germline ends. The CDR3 loop is CASSQDRNQPQHF. CDR3 coding DNA: TGTGCCAGCAGCCAAGATCGAAATCAGCCCCAGCATTTT.

V usage is TRBV5-4 and J usage is TRBJ2-5, with 10 bases that match TRBD2. CDR3 size: 15 residues. Losses at the gene ends were 3 bases for V and 2 bases for J; bases not matched to a gene: 4. The V gene's germline CDR1 is SGHNT and CDR2 YYREEE (reference sequence). The CDR3 DNA reads TGTGCCAGCAGCTCACCACTAGCGGGGCAAGAGACCCAGTACTTC. It is translated as CASSSPLAGQETQYF.

There are a few counts of this clone. V is TRBV28 and J is TRBJ2-1; TRBD1 agrees at 7 bases. Trimming took 5 bases from V and 7 from J; bases not matched to a gene: 5. The CDR3 consists of 13 residues. CDR1 is MDHEN, CDR2 SYDVKM, per germline. Here the CDR3 DNA reads TGTGCCAGCAGTCCGGGACAGATTAATGAGCAGTTCTTC. This codes for CASSPGQINEQFF. Based on the CDR3 plus reference TRBV28 and TRBJ2-1, the full variable domain is DVKVTQSSRYLVKRTGEKVFLECVQDMDHENMFWYRQDPGLGLRLIYFSYDVKMKEKGDIPEGYSVSREKKERFSLILESASTNQTSMYLCASSPGQINEQFFGPGTRLTVL.